The 19 T cell receptor beta chains presented below share a single source sample, sequenced in a study of cytomegalovirus exposure and HLA in healthy donors. Primers for the PCR totalled 60 Vbeta and 13 Jbeta. Sequencing used immunoSEQ multiplex PCR; TCRdb keeps in-frame clones, though not all of them. In the table there are about 130,000 clones, under 90% of which are singletons. The material sequenced was PBMCs. These receptor sequences come from a woman aged 40-49 years in good health and CMV-seronegative.

In this sample, this clone is medium-sized (0.01 to 0.1%). The chain couples TRBV11-2 to TRBJ1-6, with 7 bases fitting TRBD1. This CDR3 has 13 residues. The junction had 4 bases not matched to a gene; V was cut back by 0 bases and J by 14 bases. The germline V gene encodes CDR1 SGHAT and CDR2 FQNNGV. The CDR3 region has the DNA TGTGCCAGCAGCTTAGACTCGACAGGGTCCCTCCACTTT. It specifies CASSLDSTGSLHF.

The V and J genes are TRBV7-9 and TRBJ2-2, with a tentative D call TRBD2 (5 bases). There are 16 residues in the CDR3. Trimming stripped 5 bases from V and 1 base from J, with 14 bases between. Germline loops: CDR1 SEHNR, CDR2 FQNEAQ (reference sequence). Here the CDR3 DNA reads TGTGCCAGCAGCCCCCCGGGATTTCTGAACACCGGGGAGCTGTTTTTT. Protein sequence: CASSPPGFLNTGELFF.

A word on this clone: The sample carries other DNA sequences with the same CDR3. The chain employs TRBV4-1 and TRBJ1-5; TRBD1 aligns across 8 bases. Germline values: CDR1 MGHRA, CDR2 YSYEKL. V lost 4 bases to trimming and J lost 3 bases; unmatched junction nucleotides: 5. CDR3 length: 15 residues. DNA for the CDR3: TGCGCCAGCAGCCCGACAGGGGATCCCAATCAGCCCCAGCATTTT. This sequence encodes CASSPTGDPNQPQHF.

The chain couples TRBV5-6 to TRBJ2-5, with TRBD2 as a possible D gene (5 bases). Trimming cost V 0 bases and J 7 bases, with 10 bases left between them. Germline-derived CDR1 and CDR2 are SGHDT and YYEEEE. CDR3 size: 13 residues. The CDR3 coding sequence is TGTGCCAGCAGCTTGGGGGAGAAGGGGACCCAGTACTTC. Protein product: CASSLGEKGTQYF.

The V and J genes are TRBV27 and TRBJ1-5; D is unresolved. Germline V lookup: CDR1 MNHEY, CDR2 SMNVEV (reference sequence). Trimming removed 2 bases at V and 4 bases at J, with 6 bases between. This CDR3 spans 13 amino acids. CDR3 residues: CASSLTANQPQHF. The CDR3, as DNA: TGTGCCAGCAGTTTAACTGCGAATCAGCCCCAGCATTTT.

V gene TRBV5-6 combines with J gene TRBJ1-2; no reliable D call. The CDR3 sequence is 14 residues long. Germline CDR1 is SGHDT and CDR2 is YYEEEE. Trimming pared 0 bases from V and 2 bases from J, leaving 8 bases between. CDR3 in DNA: TGTGCCAGCAGCTTGGGAGGTGACAACTATGGCTACACCTTC. Residues: CASSLGGDNYGYTF.

V gene TRBV18 combines with J gene TRBJ1-2; possible D gene TRBD1, 6 bases. In germline, CDR1 is KGHSH, CDR2 LQKENI. This CDR3 is 18 amino acids long. Between the trimmed V and J ends, which lost 3 bases and 6 bases, there was a span of 26 bases. The CDR3 DNA follows: TGTGCCAGCTCACCCTCCTTGGGGGGGCGATCGCCGATGAATGGCTACACCTTC. It specifies CASSPSLGGRSPMNGYTF.

The gene calls are TRBV4-2 and TRBJ1-2; 12 bases are a match to TRBD1. CDR1 is LGHNA, CDR2 YNFKEQ, per germline. Trimming removed 3 bases from V and 7 bases from J; junction bases left unmatched: 6. The CDR3 extends over 15 amino acids. The DNA of the CDR3 is TGTGCCAGCAGCCACGACCGGGACAGGGGGCCTGGCTACACCTTC. Its protein is CASSHDRDRGPGYTF.

The V and J genes are TRBV5-6 and TRBJ1-6; D is unresolved. Trimming shortened V by 0 bases and J by 2 bases, and 9 bases separated the two germline ends. The CDR3 runs to 16 residues. Germline-derived CDR1 and CDR2 are SGHDT and YYEEEE. Here the CDR3 reads CASSLEPGAYNSPLHF. The CDR3 nucleotides read TGTGCCAGCAGCTTGGAGCCGGGTGCCTATAATTCACCCCTCCACTTT.

In this sample, this clone turned up once. At one end the junction does not follow the germline gene, possibly because of a read error. Within the sample, other DNA sequences also encode this same CDR3. This chain joins TRBV14 and TRBJ1-2; weak D call: TRBD1 (5 bases). Germline V lookup: CDR1 SGHDN, CDR2 FVKESK. This CDR3 is built from 14 residues. The CDR3 protein is CASSQGSGYYGYTF. The CDR3 region has the DNA TGTGCCAGCAGCCAGGGATCAGGGTACTATGGCTACACCTTT.

On this clone itself: One end of the junction fails to match germline, which may point to a read error. Distinct nucleotide sequences in the sample also encode this CDR3. V and J are TRBV7-7 and TRBJ2-1; TRBD2 matches 12 bases. Germline lookup yields CDR1 SSHAT and CDR2 FNYEAQ (reference sequence). The CDR3 runs to 15 residues. The DNA for the CDR3 is TGTGCTAGCAGCTTAGGACTAGCGGGGTTGGATGAGCAGTTCTTC. Translating it yields CASSLGLAGLDEQFF.

V is TRBV5-3 and J is TRBJ1-5, with unresolved D. TRBV5-3 is classed as an ORF, of uncertain function. This CDR3 contains 18 residues. With 0 bases removed from V and 5 bases from J, the gap between germline ends came to 21 bases. The CDR3 DNA sequence: TGTGCCAGAAGCTTGGTCGCGGCAGACTGGCCCGACTATCAGCCCCAGCATTTT. It codes for CARSLVAADWPDYQPQHF.

This chain connects TRBV4-3 to TRBJ2-1, with a weak D call TRBD1 (6 bases). This CDR3 spans 15 amino acids. In germline, CDR1 is LGHNA, CDR2 YSLEER. V lost 4 bases, J lost 7 bases, and 17 bases lay in between. This chain's CDR3 is CASSRSRGPSNEQFF. CDR3 bases: TGCGCCAGCAGCCGGTCCAGGGGACCGAGTAATGAGCAGTTCTTC.

J is TRBJ2-7 and V is TRBV7-9; 9 bases map to TRBD2. With V trimmed by 5 bases and J by 4 bases, 12 bases remained unmatched. The CDR3 is 16 amino acids. Germline loops: CDR1 SEHNR, CDR2 FQNEAQ (reference sequence). The CDR3 is CASSPGVAGEGYEQYF. The CDR3 DNA reads TGTGCCAGCAGCCCAGGGGTAGCGGGAGAAGGATACGAGCAGTACTTC.

V is TRBV28 and J is TRBJ2-5, with 7 bases identical to TRBD2. The J call may be faulty, since TRBJ2-7 better matches the DNA end. From germline, CDR1 is MDHEN and CDR2 SYDVKM. CDR3 size: 16 residues. The CDR3 is CASSSLSGTPAYEQYF. The CDR3 nucleotides read TGTGCCAGCAGTTCCCTGAGCGGGACCCCCGCCTACGAGCAGTACTTC.

The chain is built from TRBV28 and TRBJ1-5, with TRBD1 identical over 8 bases. There are 15 residues in the CDR3. The J segment lost 7 bases and the V segment lost 5 bases, leaving 10 bases of the junction unmatched. CDR1 is MDHEN, CDR2 SYDVKM, per germline. The DNA of the CDR3 is TGTGCCAGCAGTACCCGGACAGGGCCGGGGCAGCCCCAGCATTTT. This gives the protein CASSTRTGPGQPQHF.

In DNA, the CDR3 is TGTGCCAGCATCGGACTAGCCGGACTTGCCTCCTACAATGAGCAGTTCTTC. Translating gives CASIGLAGLASYNEQFF. The chain has TRBV27 and TRBJ2-1; 8 bases match TRBD2. This CDR3 contains 17 residues. Per the germline V gene, CDR1 is MNHEY and CDR2 is SMNVEV (reference sequence). V was clipped by 7 bases and J by 0 bases; unmatched bases: 11.

This sequence joins TRBV5-6 and TRBJ1-5; possibly TRBD1 for D (5 bases). Looked up from germline, CDR1 is SGHDT and CDR2 is YYEEEE. V lost 0 bases and J 7 bases, leaving 11 bases between the germline ends. The CDR3 is 14 amino acids. For the CDR3, the DNA is TGTGCCAGCAGCTTGGGCCAGGGCTGGCAGCCCCAGCATTTT. Amino acids: CASSLGQGWQPQHF.

A remark on this clone: Sequence at one end of the junction differs from germline and may be a read error. The chain joins TRBV7-7 to TRBJ1-2; D is ambiguous. CDR1 and CDR2 from the germline V gene are SSHAT and FNYEAQ (reference sequence). The CDR3 length is 12 residues. The CDR3 DNA sequence: TGTGCTAGCAGCTTGGTCGGAGATGGCTACACCTTC. It is translated as CASSLVGDGYTF.